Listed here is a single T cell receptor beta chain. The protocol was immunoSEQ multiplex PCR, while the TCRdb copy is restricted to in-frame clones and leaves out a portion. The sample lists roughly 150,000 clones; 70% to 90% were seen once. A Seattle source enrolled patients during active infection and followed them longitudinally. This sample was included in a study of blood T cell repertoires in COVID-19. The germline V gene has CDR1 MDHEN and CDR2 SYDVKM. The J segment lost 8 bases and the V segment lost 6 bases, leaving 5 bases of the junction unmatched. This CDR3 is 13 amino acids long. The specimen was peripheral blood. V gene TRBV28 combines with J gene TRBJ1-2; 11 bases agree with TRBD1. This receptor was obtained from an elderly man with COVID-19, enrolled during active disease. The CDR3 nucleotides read TGTGCCAGCAGGGGGGACAGGGGGGTCGGCTACACCTTC. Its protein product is CASRGDRGVGYTF.